This T cell receptor beta chain was profiled in a study of blood T cell repertoires in COVID-19. Overall study context: Samples representing acute and convalescent COVID-19 were sourced from the United States, Italy and Spain. PBMCs, B-cell-depleted T cells, or T cells provided the cDNA or gDNA that made up the material.

Source study methods: Amplification with reference gene primers provided the estimates of nucleated cell counts. Sequencing was performed with immunoSEQ multiplex PCR; in TCRdb, only in-frame clones are kept and a portion is missing. The V and J calls and clone size come from that table; D and trimming were worked out from the DNA. The table has more than 95,000 clones, about 80% seen once. This CDR3 is 14 amino acids long. V shed 6 bases and J shed 0 bases, with 9 bases lying between them. The V gene's germline CDR1 is LNHDA and CDR2 SQIVND (reference sequence). J is TRBJ2-1 and V is TRBV19; no reliable D call. The source of this sequence is a man in his 70s with acute or convalescent COVID-19. The sample consisted of peripheral blood. CDR3 residues: CASRSSSSYNEQFF. The CDR3 coding sequence is TGTGCCAGTAGGTCCTCGAGCTCCTACAATGAGCAGTTCTTC. Full variable domain (outside the CDR3, taken from reference TRBV19 and TRBJ2-1): DGGITQSPKYLFRKEGQNVTLSCEQNLNHDAMYWYRQDPGQGLRLIYYSQIVNDFQKGDIAEGYSVSREKKESFPLTVTSAQKNPTAFYLCASRSSSSYNEQFFGPGTRLTVL.